This paragraph covers one TCR beta chain sequence. Its specificity is unknown. This sample is part of a study of monozygotic twins with inflammatory bowel disease. General study points: A distinction between different T cell subtypes was not possible. IBD patients displayed reduced TCRbeta diversity (inverse Simpson) when set against healthy co-twins. IBD patients, compared with healthy twins, shared fewer clonotypes with others (especially with disease activity). Patients got different immunosuppressive treatments, which may have made their repertoires more variable.

Germline CDR1 SGDLS, CDR2 YYNGEE. The CDR3 covers 14 residues. TCRdb re-called the 5' RACE reads; one entry per CDR3 protein, DNA not given. Across roughly 200,000 distinct CDR3 sequences, the top ten clones capture under 8.5% of the sample. The chain employs TRBV9 and TRBJ1-6; TCRdb's D gene call, TRBD1, goes unchecked for lack of DNA. Sequences were obtained from blood. This TCR was sampled from a human donor with ulcerative colitis or Crohn's disease, or a healthy co-twin of an affected twin (not recorded which). CDR3 region: CASSSGTGNSPLHF. Using reference TRBV9 and TRBJ1-6 for the parts outside the CDR3, the full variable domain is DSGVTQTPKHLITATGQRVTLRCSPRSGDLSVYWYQQSLDQGLQFLIQYYNGEERAKGNILERFSAQQFPDLHSELNLSSLELGDSALYFCASSSGTGNSPLHFGNGTRLTVT.